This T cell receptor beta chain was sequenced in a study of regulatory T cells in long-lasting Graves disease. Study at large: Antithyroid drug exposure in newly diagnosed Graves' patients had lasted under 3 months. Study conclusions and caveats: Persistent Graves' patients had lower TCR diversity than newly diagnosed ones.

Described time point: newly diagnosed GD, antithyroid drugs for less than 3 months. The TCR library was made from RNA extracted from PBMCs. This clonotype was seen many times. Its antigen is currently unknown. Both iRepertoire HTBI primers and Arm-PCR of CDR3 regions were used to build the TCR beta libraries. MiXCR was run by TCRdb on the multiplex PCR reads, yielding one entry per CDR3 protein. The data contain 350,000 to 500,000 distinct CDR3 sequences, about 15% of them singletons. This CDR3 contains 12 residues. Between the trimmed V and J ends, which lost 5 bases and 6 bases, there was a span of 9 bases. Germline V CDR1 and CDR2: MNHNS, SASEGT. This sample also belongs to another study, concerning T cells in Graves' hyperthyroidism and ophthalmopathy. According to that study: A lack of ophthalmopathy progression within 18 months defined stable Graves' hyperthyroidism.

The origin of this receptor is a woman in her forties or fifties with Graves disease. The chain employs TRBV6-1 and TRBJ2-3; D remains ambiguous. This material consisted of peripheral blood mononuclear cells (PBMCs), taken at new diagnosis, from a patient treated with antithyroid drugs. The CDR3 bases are TGTGCCAGCAGTCGTGAAGCTGATACGCAGTATTTT. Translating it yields CASSREADTQYF.